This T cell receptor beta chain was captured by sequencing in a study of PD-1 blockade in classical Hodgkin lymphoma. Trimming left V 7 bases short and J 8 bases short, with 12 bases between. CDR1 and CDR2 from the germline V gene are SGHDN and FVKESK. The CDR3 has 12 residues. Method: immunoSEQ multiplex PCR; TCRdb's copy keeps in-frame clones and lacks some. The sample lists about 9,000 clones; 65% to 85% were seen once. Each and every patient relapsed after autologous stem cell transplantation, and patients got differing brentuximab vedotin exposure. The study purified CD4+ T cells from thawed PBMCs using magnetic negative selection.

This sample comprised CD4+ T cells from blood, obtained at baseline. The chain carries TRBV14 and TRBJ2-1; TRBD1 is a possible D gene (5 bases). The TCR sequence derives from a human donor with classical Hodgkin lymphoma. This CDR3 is CASKWGGHEQFF. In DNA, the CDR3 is TGTGCCAGCAAGTGGGGCGGCCATGAGCAGTTCTTC.